This T cell receptor (beta chain) is drawn from a study of blood T cell repertoires in COVID-19. Across the whole study: The analysed material was cDNA or gDNA that came from T cells, B-cell-depleted T cells, or PBMCs.

Assay used: immunoSEQ multiplex PCR; TCRdb lists only in-frame clones, some missing. Of 140,000 or so clones listed, 80% to 90% are singletons. Those enrolled, adults aged 18 to 89 years, came from about 24 US areas. Before being deemed recovered, Cohort 3 donors had two negative PCRs, clearance, or symptom resolution. CDR3 size: 14 residues. The J segment lost 13 bases and the V segment lost 1 base, leaving 9 bases of the junction unmatched. Germline-derived CDR1 and CDR2 are LNHNV and YYDKDF (reference sequence). This TCR derives from a man aged 55-75 years who had recovered from COVID-19. This chain connects TRBV15 to TRBJ2-2; 7 nucleotides agree with TRBD2. Sequencing input: PBMCs or T cells enriched from blood (not recorded which). CDR3 loop: CATSRVGGAGGLFF. The CDR3 DNA reads as TGTGCCACCAGCAGAGTGGGAGGGGCCGGTGGGCTGTTTTTT.